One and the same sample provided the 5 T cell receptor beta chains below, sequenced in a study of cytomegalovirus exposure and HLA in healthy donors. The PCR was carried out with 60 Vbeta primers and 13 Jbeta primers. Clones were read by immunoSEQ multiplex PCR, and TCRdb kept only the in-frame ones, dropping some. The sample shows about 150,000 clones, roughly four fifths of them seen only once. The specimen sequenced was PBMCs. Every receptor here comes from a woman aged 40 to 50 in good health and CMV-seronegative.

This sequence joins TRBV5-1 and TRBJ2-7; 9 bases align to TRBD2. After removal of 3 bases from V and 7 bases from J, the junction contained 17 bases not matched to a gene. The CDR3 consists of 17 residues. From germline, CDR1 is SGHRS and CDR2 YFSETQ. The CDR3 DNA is TGCGCCAGCAGCTCCTCCTCGGGAGGCGGGGGGGCAGGAGAGCAGTACTTC. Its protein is CASSSSSGGGGAGEQYF.

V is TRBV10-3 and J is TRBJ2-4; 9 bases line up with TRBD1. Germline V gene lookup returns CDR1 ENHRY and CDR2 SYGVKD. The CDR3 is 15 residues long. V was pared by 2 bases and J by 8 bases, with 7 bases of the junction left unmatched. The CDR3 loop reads CAISEGTGKNDIQYF. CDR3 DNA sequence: TGTGCCATCAGTGAGGGGACAGGGAAAAATGACATTCAGTACTTC.

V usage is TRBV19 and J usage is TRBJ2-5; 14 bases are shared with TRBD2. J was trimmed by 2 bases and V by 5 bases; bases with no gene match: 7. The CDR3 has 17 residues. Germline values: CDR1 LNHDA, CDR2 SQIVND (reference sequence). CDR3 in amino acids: CASSRTSGGLKQETQYF. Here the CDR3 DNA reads TGTGCCAGTAGTCGGACTAGCGGGGGGCTCAAACAAGAGACCCAGTACTTC.

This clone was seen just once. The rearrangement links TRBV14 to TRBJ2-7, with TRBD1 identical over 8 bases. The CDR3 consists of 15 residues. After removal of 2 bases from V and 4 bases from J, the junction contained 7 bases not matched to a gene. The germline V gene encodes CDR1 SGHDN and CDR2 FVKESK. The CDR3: CASSQITGGGYEQYF. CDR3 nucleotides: TGTGCCAGCAGCCAAATAACAGGGGGAGGATACGAGCAGTACTTC.

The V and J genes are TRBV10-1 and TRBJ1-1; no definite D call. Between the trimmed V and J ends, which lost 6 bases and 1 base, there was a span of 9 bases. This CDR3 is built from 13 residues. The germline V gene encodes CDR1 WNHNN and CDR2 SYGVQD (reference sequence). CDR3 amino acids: CASRVGENTEAFF. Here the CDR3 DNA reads TGCGCCAGCAGGGTGGGAGAGAACACTGAAGCTTTCTTT.